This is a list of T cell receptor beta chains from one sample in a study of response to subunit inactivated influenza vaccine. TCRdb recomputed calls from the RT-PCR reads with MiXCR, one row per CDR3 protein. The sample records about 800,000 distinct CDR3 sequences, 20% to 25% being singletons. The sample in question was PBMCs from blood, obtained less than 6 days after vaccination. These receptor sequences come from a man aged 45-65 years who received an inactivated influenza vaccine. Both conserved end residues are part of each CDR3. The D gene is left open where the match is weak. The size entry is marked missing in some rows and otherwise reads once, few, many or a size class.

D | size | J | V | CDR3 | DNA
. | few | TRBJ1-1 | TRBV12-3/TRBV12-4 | CASSLRTQNTEAFF | TGTGCCAGCAGTTTAAGAACCCAGAACACTGAAGCTTTCTTT
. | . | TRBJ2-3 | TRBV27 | CASSLSVYAGRSTDTQYF | TGTGCCAGCAGTTTATCTGTCTATGCGGGACGAAGCACAGATACGCAGTATTTT
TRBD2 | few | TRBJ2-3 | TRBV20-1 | CSARSGTSNADTQYF | TGCAGTGCTAGGTCTGGGACTAGCAACGCAGATACGCAGTATTTT
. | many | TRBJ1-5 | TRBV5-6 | CASSLSADQPQHF | TGTGCCAGCAGCTTATCCGCGGATCAGCCCCAGCATTTT
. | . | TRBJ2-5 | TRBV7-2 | CASSFADYYQETQYF | TGTGCCAGCAGCTTTGCAGACTACTACCAAGAGACCCAGTACTTC
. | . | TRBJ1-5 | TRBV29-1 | CSVRGSGNQPQHF | TGCAGCGTCAGGGGTTCGGGCAATCAGCCCCAGCATTTT
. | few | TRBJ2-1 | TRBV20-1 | CSAPRDSNNEQFF | TGCAGTGCTCCCCGGGACTCCAACAATGAGCAGTTCTTC
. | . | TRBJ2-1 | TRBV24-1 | CATRGDPYNEQFF | TGTGCCACTCGGGGAGATCCCTACAATGAGCAGTTCTTC
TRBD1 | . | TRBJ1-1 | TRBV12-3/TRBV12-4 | CASLRGQAAILNTEAFF | TGTGCCAGCCTTAGAGGACAGGCCGCTATTTTGAACACTGAAGCTTTCTTT
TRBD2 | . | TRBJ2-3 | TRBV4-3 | CASSQGRTSGRDTQYF | TGCGCCAGCAGCCAAGGCCGGACTAGCGGGAGGGATACGCAGTATTTT
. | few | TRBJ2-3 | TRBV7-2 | CASSLFAADTQYF | TGTGCCAGCAGCTTATTTGCTGCAGATACGCAGTATTTT
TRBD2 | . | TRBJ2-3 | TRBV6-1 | CASHYSGSVSSTDTQYF | TGTGCCAGCCACTATAGCGGGAGCGTTTCTAGCACAGATACGCAGTATTTT
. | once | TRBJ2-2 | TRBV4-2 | CASRGQDRNTGELFF | TGTGCCAGCAGGGGGCAAGACAGGAACACCGGGGAGCTGTTTTTT
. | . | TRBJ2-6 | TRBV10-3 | CAISTGSHSSGANVLTF | TGTGCCATCAGTACCGGGTCCCATTCCTCTGGGGCCAACGTCCTGACTTTC
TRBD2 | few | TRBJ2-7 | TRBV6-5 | CASSYSSSGRAFEQYF | TGTGCCAGCAGTTACTCGTCTAGCGGGAGGGCCTTCGAGCAGTACTTC
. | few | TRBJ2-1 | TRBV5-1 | CASSLGVAYNEQFF | TGCGCCAGCAGCTTGGGGGTAGCCTACAATGAGCAGTTCTTC
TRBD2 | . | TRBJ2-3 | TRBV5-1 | CASSASGAHTDTQYF | TGCGCCAGCAGCGCGAGCGGGGCGCACACAGATACGCAGTATTTT
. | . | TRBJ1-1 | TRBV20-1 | CSARDQTNREIENTEAFF | TGCAGTGCTAGAGATCAGACGAACAGGGAAATTGAGAACACTGAAGCTTTCTTT
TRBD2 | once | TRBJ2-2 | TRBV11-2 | CASSSRTSWDTGELFF | TGTGCCAGCAGCTCGCGGACTAGCTGGGACACCGGGGAGCTGTTTTTT